The 10 T cell receptor beta chains listed next were all sequenced from one sample in a study of T cell repertoires in cytomegalovirus infection. These receptors' antigens are unknown. Each CDR3 protein is one row after TCRdb ran MiXCR on the reads. The sample consists of around 89,000 distinct CDR3 sequences, 29% of them appearing once. The starting material was CD8+ T cells from cultured PBMCs, obtained from culture after CMV antigen stimulation. The receptors come from a human donor in good health (CMV status not recorded). Some clones in this sample may be carry-over from other donors' samples.

This clonotype was seen only a few times. The chain joins TRBV12-3 or TRBV12-4 to TRBJ2-3; 10 bases are a match to TRBD2. After removal of 1 base from V and 2 bases from J, the junction contained 9 bases not matched to a gene. CDR3 length: 18 amino acids. CDR3 coding DNA: TGTGCCAGCAGTTTAGGCCTAGCGGGGGCCCCGCTCACAGATACGCAGTATTTT. This gives the protein CASSLGLAGAPLTDTQYF.

The table lists this clonotype with many counts. The chain links TRBV5-4 to TRBJ2-3; TRBD2 is a possible D gene (7 bases). The CDR3 totals 17 residues. V was shortened by 3 bases and J by 4 bases, with 21 bases between the two germline ends. Germline values: CDR1 SGHNT, CDR2 YYREEE (reference sequence). CDR3 DNA: TGTGCCAGCAGCTCGATAATAGGTGGGGGGGGCTCAGATACGCAGTATTTT. Protein product: CASSSIIGGGGSDTQYF.

This sequence joins TRBV4-1 and TRBJ2-7; D might be TRBD2 (6 bases). This CDR3 region has 16 residues. Germline CDR1 and CDR2: MGHRA and YSYEKL. The ends were cut back, 1 base at V and 3 bases at J, with 16 bases in the middle. DNA of the CDR3: TGCGCCAGCAGCCAAGGATCCGGGGGAGCCGGCTACGAGCAGTACTTC. Its protein is CASSQGSGGAGYEQYF.

This clonotype was counted only a few times. V is TRBV13 and J is TRBJ2-5; D may be TRBD2 (7 bases). Between the trimmed V and J ends, which lost 9 bases and 4 bases, there was a span of 15 bases. Germline-derived CDR1 and CDR2 are PRHDT and FYEKMQ (reference sequence). The CDR3 length is 13 residues. Written as DNA, the CDR3 is TGTGCCAGTTCAGGGGACTACCCAGAGACCCAGTACTTC. Residues: CASSGDYPETQYF.

CDR3 coding DNA: TGTGCCATCGGCACAGGGGGGATGGCCTTGCGGACAGATACGCAGTATTTT. Encoded protein: CAIGTGGMALRTDTQYF. The chain recombines TRBV10-3 with TRBJ2-3; TRBD1 matches 8 bases. Germline V CDR1 and CDR2: ENHRY, SYGVKD. Trimming took 8 bases from V and 3 from J; bases not matched to a gene: 16. This CDR3 is built from 17 residues.

The CDR3 DNA follows: TGTGCCAGTAGTATAGACAGCGACTCTGGAAACACCATATATTTT. It is translated as CASSIDSDSGNTIYF. The chain couples TRBV19 to TRBJ1-3; D gene ambiguous. This CDR3 comprises 15 residues. The V gene's germline CDR1 is LNHDA and CDR2 SQIVND (reference sequence). V was clipped by 0 bases and J by 0 bases, with 6 bases between them.

In its sample, this clonotype was seen once. The chain is built from TRBV11-3 and TRBJ2-3; 7 nucleotides agree with TRBD1. V lost 5 bases and J lost 2; bases outside the gene matches: 7. Looked up from germline, CDR1 is SGHNT and CDR2 is YENEEA. This CDR3 has 15 amino acids. The CDR3 region is CASSHGTDNTDTQYF. CDR3 nucleotide sequence: TGTGCCAGCAGCCATGGGACAGATAACACAGATACGCAGTATTTT.

The rearrangement joins TRBV20-1 to TRBJ1-6; no reliable D call. Trimming pared 0 bases from V and 0 bases from J, leaving 12 bases between. CDR1 DFQATT and CDR2 SNEGSKA come from the germline V gene (reference sequence). The CDR3 spans 17 residues. The CDR3 loop reads CSARDRLESSYNSPLHF. CDR3 bases: TGCAGTGCTAGAGATCGGCTAGAAAGCTCCTATAATTCACCCCTCCACTTT.

This clonotype was detected many times. The rearrangement joins TRBV7-6 to TRBJ1-6, with D maybe TRBD1 (6 bases). Germline V gene sequence: CDR1 SGHVS, CDR2 FNYEAQ. V shed 5 bases and J shed 7 bases, with 12 bases lying between them. There are 14 residues in the CDR3. The CDR3 DNA follows: TGTGCCAGCAGCCCTACAGGGAACAATTCACCCCTCCACTTT. This encodes CASSPTGNNSPLHF.

The chain uses TRBV19 and TRBJ2-1; D is unresolved. This CDR3 has 11 amino acids. The ends were cut back, 6 bases at V and 10 bases at J, with 10 bases in the middle. Germline assignment: CDR1 LNHDA and CDR2 SQIVND (reference sequence). CDR3 amino acids: CASSRLREQFF. CDR3 coding DNA: TGTGCCAGTAGCCGCCTTCGGGAGCAGTTCTTC.